The 32 T cell receptor beta chains below come from one sample, sequenced in a study of cytomegalovirus exposure and HLA in healthy donors. Amplification used 60 Vbeta primers and 13 Jbeta primers. Clones were read by immunoSEQ multiplex PCR, and TCRdb kept only the in-frame ones, dropping some. The repertoire has around 100,000 clones, 70% to 85% of them found once; the top ten carry around 2.6%. Material for sequencing was PBMCs. These receptors were collected from a young woman in good health and CMV-seronegative.

The rearrangement uses TRBV28 and TRBJ2-5; possibly TRBD2 for D (6 bases). Germline CDR1 MDHEN, CDR2 SYDVKM. This CDR3 contains 16 residues. V was trimmed by 3 bases and J by 5 bases, leaving 19 bases between them. CDR3 bases: TGTGCCAGCAGTTTGGGGGTTTCCAGCGGGCCTGAGACCCAGTACTTC. Translated, it gives CASSLGVSSGPETQYF.

The rearrangement uses TRBV6-6 and TRBJ2-1; TRBD2 matches at 9 bases. Germline CDR1 is MNHNY and CDR2 is SVGAGI (reference sequence). The junction had 12 bases not matched to a gene; V was cut back by 7 bases and J by 8 bases. The CDR3 has 15 amino acids. The DNA for the CDR3 is TGTGCCAGCATCCCCCTAGCGGGGATGGCGTATGAGCAGTTCTTC. Amino acid sequence: CASIPLAGMAYEQFF.

The CDR3 DNA reads TGTGCCAGCAGTTACTCGCGCCACTACGAGCAGTACTTC. This translates into CASSYSRHYEQYF. The J gene is TRBJ2-7, the V gene TRBV6-5; no reliable D call. Trimming cost V 0 bases and J 3 bases, with 6 bases left between them. This CDR3 comprises 13 residues. Germline CDR1 is MNHEY and CDR2 is SVGAGI.

The rearrangement links TRBV30 to TRBJ2-2, with 8 bases matching TRBD2. Germline V gene lookup returns CDR1 GTSNPN and CDR2 SVGIG (reference sequence). The CDR3 covers 15 residues. Trimming removed 5 bases from V and 1 base from J; junction bases left unmatched: 6. This CDR3 is CAWAGGAKNTGELFF. CDR3 in DNA: TGTGCCTGGGCGGGGGGAGCTAAGAACACCGGGGAGCTGTTTTTT.

This clone was detected a few times. CDR3 sequence (DNA): TGCGCCAGCAGCTTGGAGGGCGGGAACACAGATACGCAGTATTTT. Its translation is CASSLEGGNTDTQYF. The V gene is TRBV5-1, the J gene TRBJ2-3; D might be TRBD2 (6 bases). CDR3 size: 15 residues. Germline values: CDR1 SGHRS, CDR2 YFSETQ. Trimming removed 0 bases from V and 2 bases from J, with 10 bases in between. Looking up the rest from reference TRBV5-1 and TRBJ2-3 gives the full variable domain: KAGVTQTPRYLIKTRGQQVTLSCSPISGHRSVSWYQQTPGQGLQFLFEYFSETQRNKGNFPGRFSGRQFSNSRSEMNVSTLELGDSALYLCASSLEGGNTDTQYFGPGTRLTVL.

This clone is a singleton in its sample. This chain connects TRBV7-8 to TRBJ1-5; D possibly corresponds to TRBD1 (6 bases). This CDR3 is built from 14 residues. Germline V gene sequence: CDR1 SGHVS, CDR2 FQNEAQ. Trimming pared 6 bases from V and 5 bases from J, leaving 14 bases between. CDR3 sequence (DNA): TGTGCCAGCAGTCAGGACAGAGAAGATCAGCCCCAGCATTTT. Its protein is CASSQDREDQPQHF.

The rearrangement joins TRBV9 to TRBJ2-5; D unresolved. Trimming took off 0 bases at V and 2 bases at J, with 8 bases between the two ends. Germline CDR1 SGDLS, CDR2 YYNGEE. The CDR3 spans 14 residues. This CDR3 is CASSVGASQETQYF. CDR3 sequence (DNA): TGTGCCAGCAGCGTAGGGGCCAGTCAAGAGACCCAGTACTTC.

The chain joins TRBV23-1 to TRBJ2-2; D is uncertain. TRBV23-1 is an open reading frame whose function is uncertain. V was cut by 2 bases and J by 3 bases, with 7 bases left in between. This CDR3 has 14 residues. Written as DNA, the CDR3 is TGCGCCAGCAGTCAAACACGGGACACCGGGGAGCTGTTTTTT. Residues: CASSQTRDTGELFF.

This clone has more than one count but fewer than ten. This rearrangement joins TRBV12-5 to TRBJ1-6; no clear D gene. The germline V and J ends were trimmed by 5 bases and 5 bases, with 13 bases remaining between them. The CDR3 covers 15 residues. CDR1 is LGHNT and CDR2 is FRNRAP in the germline V gene. The CDR3 coding sequence is TGTGCTAGTGGTCCTGAGTTACGTGATAATTCACCCCTCCACTTT. This codes for CASGPELRDNSPLHF.

This chain links TRBV10-3 with TRBJ1-6; maybe TRBD1 (5 bases). Germline V lookup: CDR1 ENHRY, CDR2 SYGVKD. Trimming took off 7 bases at V and 4 bases at J, with 11 bases between the two ends. The CDR3 loop spans 14 amino acids. In DNA, the CDR3 is TGTGCCATCACCCCGACAGAATATAATTCACCCCTCCACTTT. As protein: CAITPTEYNSPLHF.

Here the CDR3 reads CASSSRGLRNSPLHF. CDR3 bases: TGTGCCAGCAGTAGCCGGGGACTGAGAAATTCACCCCTCCACTTT. The J gene is TRBJ1-6, the V gene TRBV6-5, with D maybe TRBD1 (5 bases). Germline loops: CDR1 MNHEY, CDR2 SVGAGI. The CDR3 has 15 amino acids. V was clipped by 5 bases and J by 7 bases, with 15 bases between them.

This clone appeared a few times. The chain couples TRBV10-3 to TRBJ2-7; TRBD2 matches at 14 bases. After removal of 4 bases from V and 6 bases from J, the junction contained 2 bases not matched to a gene. This CDR3 spans 14 amino acids. Germline values: CDR1 ENHRY, CDR2 SYGVKD. In DNA, the CDR3 is TGTGCCATCAGTGGACTAGCGGGAGGGGGCGAGCAGTACTTC. Translating gives CAISGLAGGGEQYF.

The chain links TRBV11-2 to TRBJ2-7; 7 bases map to TRBD1. Germline CDR1 and CDR2: SGHAT and FQNNGV. The junction had 9 bases not matched to a gene; V was cut back by 4 bases and J by 3 bases. The CDR3 extends over 15 amino acids. CDR3 protein: CASSSQAGTDYEQYF. CDR3 bases: TGTGCCAGCAGCTCCCAAGCCGGGACAGACTACGAGCAGTACTTC. The full variable domain, rest sourced from reference TRBV11-2 and TRBJ2-7, is EAGVAQSPRYKIIEKRQSVAFWCNPISGHATLYWYQQILGQGPKLLIQFQNNGVVDDSQLPKDRFSAERLKGVDSTLKIQPAKLEDSAVYLCASSSQAGTDYEQYFGPGTRLTVT.

The rearrangement uses TRBV5-4 and TRBJ1-4; D perhaps matches TRBD1 (5 bases). The CDR3 covers 15 residues. V dropped 4 bases and J dropped 5 bases, with 15 bases sitting between them. Germline values: CDR1 SGHNT, CDR2 YYREEE (reference sequence). The CDR3 region has the DNA TGTGCCAGCAGCCTAGGGCACCGGGGGAATGAAAAACTGTTTTTT. This translates into CASSLGHRGNEKLFF.

The table lists this clone with a few counts. The chain has TRBV5-6 and TRBJ1-1, with 7 bases that match TRBD1. Looked up from germline, CDR1 is SGHDT and CDR2 is YYEEEE. The CDR3 loop spans 14 amino acids. V lost 4 bases, J lost 2 bases, and 5 bases stayed unmatched. The CDR3 nucleotides read TGTGCCAGCAGCAAGAGGGACAGAAACACTGAAGCTTTCTTT. It yields the protein CASSKRDRNTEAFF.

As DNA, the CDR3 is TGTGCCAGCAGCCCACAGTCGGGGGCTGGGGCCAACGTCCTGACTTTC. Its protein is CASSPQSGAGANVLTF. This rearrangement joins TRBV4-2 to TRBJ2-6; D may be TRBD2 (6 bases). The CDR3 consists of 16 residues. The germline V gene encodes CDR1 LGHNA and CDR2 YNFKEQ. Deletions cut 4 bases from V and 2 bases from J, with 12 bases between.

This chain links TRBV5-1 with TRBJ2-2; TRBD1 aligns across 9 bases. V dropped 4 bases and J dropped 5; count of bases not matched to a gene: 3. The germline V gene encodes CDR1 SGHRS and CDR2 YFSETQ. The CDR3 has 14 residues. CDR3 protein: CASSRQGETGELFF. DNA for the CDR3: TGCGCCAGCAGCCGACAGGGGGAGACCGGGGAGCTGTTTTTT.

The genes are TRBV19 and TRBJ2-5, with 7 positions matching TRBD1. Germline-derived CDR1 and CDR2 are LNHDA and SQIVND (reference sequence). CDR3 length equals 13 residues. Trimming cost V 5 bases and J 2 bases; bases outside gene matches: 2. The CDR3 reads CASSRDSQETQYF. The CDR3 region has the DNA TGTGCCAGTAGTCGGGACAGTCAAGAGACCCAGTACTTC.

This chain uses TRBV19 with TRBJ2-2, with D possibly matching TRBD1 (7 bases). The CDR3 is made up of 15 amino acids. V lost 10 bases and J lost 7, with 22 bases in between. Looked up from germline, CDR1 is LNHDA and CDR2 is SQIVND (reference sequence). The CDR3, as DNA: TGTGCCACTCGGCAGGGGGGCCTCAATGGCGGGGAGCTGTTTTTT. Translating gives CATRQGGLNGGELFF.

The V call is TRBV5-1, the J call TRBJ2-2; maybe TRBD1 (5 bases). The length of the CDR3 is 15 residues. Germline assignment: CDR1 SGHRS and CDR2 YFSETQ. V was shortened by 2 bases and J by 1 base, with 9 bases between the two germline ends. The CDR3 protein is CASSFSGWNTGELFF. The CDR3 DNA reads as TGCGCCAGCAGCTTTTCAGGGTGGAACACCGGGGAGCTGTTTTTT.

The genes are TRBV7-8 and TRBJ1-3; 8 positions agree with TRBD1. Germline-derived CDR1 and CDR2 are SGHVS and FQNEAQ. CDR3 length equals 14 residues. V shed 3 bases and J 4 bases; nucleotides not matched to a gene: 2. In nucleotides, the CDR3 is TGTGCCAGCAGCTTGCGGACAGGGGGAAACACCATATATTTT. The encoded protein is CASSLRTGGNTIYF.

V usage is TRBV5-1 and J usage is TRBJ2-1; 8 bases agree with TRBD2. This CDR3 is built from 16 residues. The V segment lost 4 bases and the J segment 0 bases; nucleotides outside the gene matches: 6. Per the germline V gene, CDR1 is SGHRS and CDR2 is YFSETQ. CDR3 coding DNA: TGCGCCAGCAGCGGAGTAGCGGGGCCCTCCTACAATGAGCAGTTCTTC. Protein sequence: CASSGVAGPSYNEQFF.

This chain joins TRBV6-5 and TRBJ1-3, with a weak D call TRBD1 (5 bases). With 6 bases removed from V and 0 bases from J, the gap between germline ends came to 12 bases. Germline CDR1 reads MNHEY; CDR2 reads SVGAGI. The CDR3 length is 15 residues. The CDR3 reads CASSAGRYSGNTIYF. The CDR3 coding sequence is TGTGCCAGCAGCGCGGGACGTTACTCTGGAAACACCATATATTTT.

This clone was seen a single time. V usage is TRBV19 and J usage is TRBJ2-1; D uncertain. Germline V gene lookup returns CDR1 LNHDA and CDR2 SQIVND (reference sequence). This CDR3 is 13 amino acids long. Trimming shortened V by 6 bases and J by 2 bases, and 8 bases separated the two germline ends. The DNA of the CDR3 is TGTGCCAGTAGGAGACAAACCTACAATGAGCAGTTCTTC. Translating gives CASRRQTYNEQFF. Based on the CDR3 plus reference TRBV19 and TRBJ2-1, the full variable domain is DGGITQSPKYLFRKEGQNVTLSCEQNLNHDAMYWYRQDPGQGLRLIYYSQIVNDFQKGDIAEGYSVSREKKESFPLTVTSAQKNPTAFYLCASRRQTYNEQFFGPGTRLTVL.

V is TRBV19 and J is TRBJ2-7; TRBD2 aligns across 8 bases. The CDR3 extends over 16 amino acids. Looked up from germline, CDR1 is LNHDA and CDR2 is SQIVND (reference sequence). V dropped 1 base and J dropped 3; count of bases not matched to a gene: 8. The CDR3 coding sequence is TGTGCCAGTAGTATAGCCAATAGCGGGACCCACTACGAGCAGTACTTC. Translating it yields CASSIANSGTHYEQYF.

The chain combines TRBV30 with TRBJ2-2; possibly TRBD1 for D (6 bases). The CDR3 spans 12 residues. CDR1 and CDR2 from the germline V gene are GTSNPN and SVGIG (reference sequence). The germline V and J ends were trimmed by 3 bases and 9 bases, with 11 bases remaining between them. The CDR3 region is CAWRLGDRELFF. The CDR3 DNA reads TGTGCCTGGAGGTTAGGGGACAGGGAGCTGTTTTTT.

The chain joins TRBV7-2 to TRBJ1-1; the D gene is possibly TRBD1 (5 bases). This CDR3 is built from 18 residues. V shed 4 bases and J shed 4 bases, with 25 bases lying between them. Germline assignment: CDR1 SGHTA and CDR2 FQGNSA. CDR3 nucleotide sequence: TGTGCCAGCAGCTATTCTTGGTCTGGGACTTGGGGTGTCACTGAAGCTTTCTTT. Translating gives CASSYSWSGTWGVTEAFF.

In nucleotides, the CDR3 is TGTGCCAGCTCACCAATAGGGGCAGATACGCAGTATTTT. Translation: CASSPIGADTQYF. V and J are TRBV18 and TRBJ2-3, with D maybe TRBD1 (5 bases). CDR1 is KGHSH and CDR2 is LQKENI in the germline V gene. Trimming cost V 2 bases and J 4 bases, with 7 bases left between them. The CDR3 has 13 residues.

The chain carries TRBV9 and TRBJ2-1, with 11 bases matching TRBD2. This CDR3 region has 15 residues. Per germline, CDR1 SGDLS and CDR2 YYNGEE. With 3 bases clipped from V and 6 bases from J, the junction kept 5 bases outside the gene matches. The CDR3 bases are TGTGCCAGCAGCGCGGGACTAGCGGCTTTCAATGAGCAGTTCTTC. It translates to CASSAGLAAFNEQFF.

The chain recombines TRBV5-1 with TRBJ1-1, with D unresolved. CDR1 SGHRS and CDR2 YFSETQ come from the germline V gene. Trimming removed 1 base at V and 1 base at J, with 11 bases between. The CDR3 extends over 15 amino acids. The DNA of the CDR3 is TGCGCCAGCAGCTTGCAGCCCCGGGGGAACACTGAAGCTTTCTTT. The encoded protein is CASSLQPRGNTEAFF.

V and J are TRBV30 and TRBJ1-2; 8 nucleotides line up with TRBD1. Per germline, CDR1 GTSNPN and CDR2 SVGIG (reference sequence). The CDR3 has 14 amino acids. The ends lost 0 bases at V and 1 base at J; junction bases unmatched: 1. CDR3 region: CAWSVDRGNYGYTF. CDR3 nucleotide sequence: TGTGCCTGGAGTGTCGACAGGGGTAACTATGGCTACACCTTC.

This clone was seen a handful of times. V usage is TRBV5-5 and J usage is TRBJ1-1, with 10 bases matching TRBD1. This CDR3 contains 15 residues. Looked up from germline, CDR1 is SGHKS and CDR2 is YYEKEE (reference sequence). V was clipped by 4 bases and J by 6 bases; unmatched bases: 9. The CDR3 region has the DNA TGTGCCAGCAGCCTAACGGGACAGGGGCGATCTGAAGCTTTCTTT. This sequence encodes CASSLTGQGRSEAFF. Drawing the rest from reference TRBV5-5 and TRBJ1-1, the complete variable domain is DAGVTQSPTHLIKTRGQQVTLRCSPISGHKSVSWYQQVLGQGPQFIFQYYEKEERGRGNFPDRFSARQFPNYSSELNVNALLLGDSALYLCASSLTGQGRSEAFFGQGTRLTVV.